The sequence of this TCR beta chain was determined in a study of cytomegalovirus exposure and HLA in healthy donors. CDR1 is SGHTA and CDR2 is FQGNSA in the germline V gene. Trimming took 1 base from V and 1 from J, leaving 18 bases between them. The CDR3 totals 18 residues. Primers for the PCR totalled 60 Vbeta and 13 Jbeta. Method: immunoSEQ multiplex PCR; TCRdb's copy keeps in-frame clones and lacks some. Of some 200,000 clones in the sample, 60% to 85% were seen once. V and J are TRBV7-2 and TRBJ2-3; no firm D call. This clonotype was sampled from a girl aged 5-17 years in good health and CMV-seropositive. Sequencing was carried out using PBMCs. CDR3 loop: CASSLESLGRTGTDTQYF. The CDR3 DNA sequence: TGTGCCAGCAGCTTAGAGTCCCTGGGCCGCACGGGCACAGATACGCAGTATTTT.